This is a list of T cell receptor beta chains from one sample in a study of monozygotic twins with cystic fibrosis. The protocol was immunoSEQ multiplex PCR, while the TCRdb copy is restricted to in-frame clones and leaves out a portion. The sample shows tens of thousands of clones, 84% of them seen only once. The sequencing sample was made of blood. The receptor source for this set is a girl aged 2 to 9 with cystic fibrosis. Each CDR3 is given with its conserved first and last residue. Each record gives: CDR3 protein, D gene, V gene, clone size. A D gene is named only where the DNA matches it firmly. Size values are once, few and many counts, or a class for expanded clones, and some rows have none.

CDR3 protein: CASSHPGLMNTEAFF; D gene: NA; V gene: TRBV6-5; clone size: NA
CDR3 protein: CSAGQGPTSDEQYF; D gene: TRBD1; V gene: TRBV29-1; clone size: NA
CDR3 protein: CASSLTGTSSYEQYF; D gene: TRBD2; V gene: TRBV6-5; clone size: NA
CDR3 protein: CAWSPAGELFF; D gene: NA; V gene: TRBV30; clone size: NA
CDR3 protein: CASKRLPANNNEKLFF; D gene: NA; V gene: TRBV5-1; clone size: NA
CDR3 protein: CAWSVLGGRYGYTF; D gene: NA; V gene: TRBV30; clone size: NA
CDR3 protein: CASSSRQGAESPLHF; D gene: TRBD1; V gene: TRBV14; clone size: few
CDR3 protein: CASSSGGAPTGELFF; D gene: TRBD2; V gene: TRBV6-6; clone size: NA
CDR3 protein: CASSKGLAGTYNEQFF; D gene: TRBD2; V gene: TRBV5-4; clone size: NA
CDR3 protein: CASIGVTGEDYGYTF; D gene: TRBD1; V gene: TRBV2; clone size: NA
CDR3 protein: CATSRVYRESQYF; D gene: NA; V gene: TRBV15; clone size: NA
CDR3 protein: CASSSPQGAANSPLHF; D gene: TRBD1; V gene: TRBV27; clone size: NA
CDR3 protein: CASSPGTGVYEQYF; D gene: TRBD1; V gene: TRBV5-1; clone size: NA
CDR3 protein: CASSGGSGGEQFF; D gene: TRBD2; V gene: TRBV25-1; clone size: NA
CDR3 protein: CASSYSWSGIYGYTF; D gene: NA; V gene: TRBV6-5; clone size: NA
CDR3 protein: CASTWSQYYGYTF; D gene: NA; V gene: TRBV6-5; clone size: NA
CDR3 protein: CASRSTGGSAFF; D gene: TRBD1; V gene: TRBV6-5; clone size: NA
CDR3 protein: CASSFRDGPNYGYTF; D gene: NA; V gene: TRBV7-6; clone size: NA